The 6 T cell receptor beta chains presented below share a single source sample, sequenced in a study of PD-1 blockade in classical Hodgkin lymphoma. TCRdb's table, derived via immunoSEQ multiplex PCR, lists solely in-frame clones and lacks some. The sample carries approximately 99,000 clones, roughly 80% recorded once. After autologous stem cell transplantation all patients relapsed, and prior brentuximab vedotin exposure differed between cohorts. The sequences come from peripheral blood mononuclear cells (PBMCs), collected before the second cycle of nivolumab. These receptors all come from a human donor with classical Hodgkin lymphoma.

The V and J genes are TRBV7-2 and TRBJ2-2, with 9 bases matching TRBD2. Germline V gene sequence: CDR1 SGHTA, CDR2 FQGNSA. With 5 bases clipped from V and 3 bases from J, the junction kept 7 bases outside the gene matches. The CDR3 sequence is 16 residues long. Here the CDR3 reads CASSPQGTSHTGELFF. CDR3 coding DNA: TGTGCCAGCAGCCCACAAGGGACTAGCCACACCGGGGAGCTGTTTTTT. The full variable domain, its missing parts supplied by reference TRBV7-2 and TRBJ2-2, is GAGVSQSPSNKVTEKGKDVELRCDPISGHTALYWYRQSLGQGLEFLIYFQGNSAPDKSGLPSDRFSAERTGGSVSTLTIQRTQQEDSAVYLCASSPQGTSHTGELFFGEGSRLTVL.

This clone came up many times. The chain combines TRBV29-1 with TRBJ2-6; the D gene is possibly TRBD1 (6 bases). The V and J ends lost 2 bases and 2 bases respectively, with 16 bases between them. This CDR3 is built from 17 residues. Germline V lookup: CDR1 SQVTM, CDR2 ANQGSEA. The CDR3 loop reads CSVESKGQGTGANVLTF. Here the CDR3 DNA reads TGCAGCGTTGAATCAAAAGGGCAGGGGACTGGGGCCAACGTCCTGACTTTC.

J is TRBJ2-1 and V is TRBV4-2; no clear D gene. Germline V gene sequence: CDR1 LGHNA, CDR2 YNFKEQ. V was shortened by 2 bases and J by 8 bases, with 10 bases between the two germline ends. CDR3 size: 13 residues. This CDR3 is CASSQLPSDEQFF. Written as DNA, the CDR3 is TGTGCCAGCAGCCAACTCCCCAGCGATGAGCAGTTCTTC.

V gene TRBV10-3 combines with J gene TRBJ2-1; the D is unclear. V shed 2 bases and J shed 0 bases, with 8 bases lying between them. CDR3 length: 15 amino acids. Germline CDR1 ENHRY, CDR2 SYGVKD. This chain's CDR3 is CAISEQLSSYNEQFF. CDR3 bases: TGTGCCATCAGTGAGCAACTTAGCTCCTACAATGAGCAGTTCTTC.

J is TRBJ2-2 and V is TRBV19; D is tentatively TRBD1 or TRBD2 (5 bases each). CDR3 size: 15 residues. Germline V lookup: CDR1 LNHDA, CDR2 SQIVND (reference sequence). Trimming shortened V by 7 bases and J by 4 bases, and 16 bases separated the two germline ends. CDR3 amino acids: CASTPFRAGTGELFF. The CDR3 nucleotides read TGTGCCAGTACCCCGTTCAGGGCGGGCACCGGGGAGCTGTTTTTT.

In this sample, this clone turned up once. V gene TRBV15 combines with J gene TRBJ2-3; no clear D. Germline V gene sequence: CDR1 LNHNV, CDR2 YYDKDF (reference sequence). Between the trimmed V and J ends, which lost 2 bases and 3 bases, there was a span of 6 bases. The CDR3 spans 13 residues. This CDR3 reads CATSRPTTDTQYF. DNA of the CDR3: TGTGCCACCAGCAGACCTACAACAGATACGCAGTATTTT.